This TCR beta chain was sequenced in a study of T cells after yellow fever vaccination (dated by TCRdb to about 2019). As for the study more broadly: Using CD3, CD45RA, CCR7 and CD95 staining, memory subsets (EM, EMRA, CM and Tscm) were sorted on a BD FACS Aria III. Libraries from fractions with low cell numbers were prepared with the SMART-Seq v4 Ultra Low Input RNA kit. To follow T-cell clones before and after both primary and booster YFV17D yellow fever vaccination, bulk TCR alpha and beta repertoires underwent longitudinal sequencing. Two healthy male donors, one aged 18 to 30 and one aged 30 to 40 years, were included in the cohort. Blood was drawn at multiple timepoints before and after primary and secondary immunization, with bulk PBMC replicates and cell subsets isolated. Sorting of memory subsets took place on days 0, 15 and 45 and at 18 months after primary vaccination, as well as on days 0, 15 and 45 after the 30-year booster.

In light of the paper, this sample's treatment or condition label describes: live attenuated yellow fever vaccine strain. PBMCs were isolated from peripheral blood using a standard Ficoll-Paque protocol. RNA from sorted memory subsets was extracted with the RNeasy Micro Kit. Synthesis of TCR cDNA relied on 5'RACE template switching, a step that introduced a universal primer site along with unique molecular identifiers. Priming of cDNA synthesis was performed from both the TCR alpha and TCR beta constant segments. Two PCR steps were used to amplify libraries, with sample barcodes and sequencing adapters being added in the second step. Sequencing of libraries was done on Illumina HiSeq 2500 (2x100 bp) or NovaSeq (2x150 bp). The original methods were these. Demultiplexing of reads and collapsing into UMI consensus sequences were performed with MIGEC, and V(D)J alignment was carried out with MiXCR. Vaccine-responding clonotypes were defined with edgeR using replicate PBMC samples, requiring FDR below 0.01 and a log2 fold change above 5 up to day 15. Bulk clonotypes were assigned CD4 or CD8 identity according to which sequenced CD4 or CD8 repertoire held them at higher abundance. To estimate how each clone was distributed across memory phenotypes, clonotype frequencies in memory subsets were weighted by the numbers of FACS-sorted cells. Using fastp at Q25 and MiXCR, TCRdb reprocessed the public reads and kept productive beta chains. Rows matching on CDR3 protein sequence are summarized as one entry with the most common DNA and genes. These V and J calls are TCRdb output, not the study's own analysis. This sample is represented by some 22,000 distinct CDR3 sequences; around 5.5% of them were singletons. The ten largest clonotypes hold about 19% of the sample.

In this sample, this clonotype turned up many times. No much larger clone exists at a distance of one base, and base qualities are not known. The research as a whole found: Compared with the primary T-cell response, the secondary T-cell response was faster but weaker, reaching its peak on day 5 rather than on day 15. Because abundant contaminating clonotypes from the bulk population could be contained in FACS-sorted repertoires, computational filtering was required. A small share of clonotypes occurred in both CD4 and CD8 compartments, likely arising from convergent recombination. Because the study included only a couple of donors, the extent to which the findings can be generalized is limited. After the booster, most clones that had expanded after primary vaccination were detected again (approximately 97% of CD4 and around nine tenths of CD8), suggesting broad maintenance of memory. On day 0, almost all vaccine-responding clonotypes were found to be below detection in the sorted memory subsets.

Relative to germline, V is 3 bases shorter and J is 6 bases shorter, with 19 bases between their ends. The germline V gene gives CDR1 as MGHRA and CDR2 as YSYEKL. The CDR3 numbers 16 residues from cysteine through phenylalanine. Only the CDR3 region is kept as DNA, spanning 48 bases read in frame from base 1. The sequence joins TRBV4-1 to TRBJ2-3; confidence is insufficient to name the D gene. The receptor was isolated from a young man who received the YFV17D yellow fever vaccine. Here the sequenced sample was PBMCs, either bulk or a sorted T-cell subset (CD4+, CD8+, memory, or dextramer-sorted; not recorded which), taken about 49 days after the first yellow fever vaccination. The CDR3 amino acid sequence is: CASSHLGRARMDTQYF. At the DNA level, the sequence is TGCGCCAGCAGCCACCTCGGACGTGCGCGGATGGATACGCAGTATTTT.